Listed here are 23 T cell receptor beta chains from one sample, sequenced in a study of cytotoxic CD8 clonotypes in ibrutinib-treated CLL. The protocol was immunoSEQ multiplex PCR, while the TCRdb copy is restricted to in-frame clones and leaves out a portion. The sample shows about 140,000 clones, 60% to 85% of them seen only once. The sample here was PBMCs, taken after 12 months of ibrutinib treatment. The receptors were sampled from a human donor with chronic lymphocytic leukemia.

This chain connects TRBV15 to TRBJ1-2; no firm D call. The length of the CDR3 is 15 residues. Germline V CDR1 and CDR2: LNHNV, YYDKDF (reference sequence). Deletions cut 5 bases from V and 4 bases from J, with 17 bases between. The CDR3 DNA sequence: TGTGCCACCAGCCCCGGCGAGGTGGGCCCCTATGGCTACACCTTC. It yields the protein CATSPGEVGPYGYTF.

CDR3 region: CASSPGGRGTEAFF. DNA of the CDR3: TGTGCCAGCAGCCCGGGGGGGCGGGGCACTGAAGCTTTCTTT. The chain couples TRBV7-6 to TRBJ1-1, with TRBD1 as a possible D gene (6 bases). Germline loops: CDR1 SGHVS, CDR2 FNYEAQ. The V end lost 5 bases, the J end lost 4 bases, and 14 bases lay between the germline ends. This CDR3 is 14 amino acids long.

This chain joins TRBV7-8 and TRBJ2-7; 10 bases align to TRBD1. The germline V gene encodes CDR1 SGHVS and CDR2 FQNEAQ. V shed 3 bases and J 5 bases; nucleotides not matched to a gene: 7. The CDR3 consists of 15 residues. Here the CDR3 DNA reads TGTGCCAGCAGCTTGTCTCTGGACAGGGGGGACGAGCAGTACTTC. Protein: CASSLSLDRGDEQYF.

This clone was seen only a few times. The gene calls are TRBV19 and TRBJ1-2, with a tentative D call TRBD1 (5 bases). The germline V and J ends were trimmed by 7 bases and 4 bases, with 16 bases remaining between them. The CDR3 length is 14 residues. Per the germline V gene, CDR1 is LNHDA and CDR2 is SQIVND (reference sequence). CDR3 in DNA: TGTGCCAGTAAGACAGCCTTGGAGGTCTATGGCTACACCTTC. Amino acids: CASKTALEVYGYTF.

The V gene is TRBV7-9, the J gene TRBJ2-7; 10 bases match TRBD1. The germline V gene has CDR1 SEHNR and CDR2 FQNEAQ (reference sequence). The CDR3 is 15 amino acids. V shed 5 bases and J 3 bases; nucleotides not matched to a gene: 7. The DNA for the CDR3 is TGTGCCAGCAGCGCCGCGGGACAGGGGTTCTACGAGCAGTACTTC. This codes for CASSAAGQGFYEQYF.

This clone came up many times. The chain joins TRBV19 to TRBJ1-1; D call uncertain. V was clipped by 3 bases and J by 8 bases, with 10 bases between them. Germline values: CDR1 LNHDA, CDR2 SQIVND (reference sequence). The CDR3 covers 12 residues. CDR3 sequence reads: CASSISAGEAFF. Written as DNA, the CDR3 is TGTGCCAGTAGTATTTCCGCTGGGGAAGCTTTCTTT.

J is TRBJ1-6 and V is TRBV2; D might be TRBD1 (6 bases). Germline loops: CDR1 SNHLY, CDR2 FYNNEI. There are 14 residues in the CDR3. Trimming shortened V by 2 bases and J by 5 bases, and 7 bases separated the two germline ends. CDR3 coding DNA: TGTGCCAGCAGTGAATGGACAGATAATTCACCCCTCCACTTT. Translation: CASSEWTDNSPLHF.

This rearrangement joins TRBV7-8 to TRBJ2-1; D unresolved. The CDR3 totals 14 residues. Deletions cut 3 bases from V and 4 bases from J, with 10 bases between. The germline CDR1 and CDR2 sequences are SGHVS and FQNEAQ. CDR3 nucleotide sequence: TGTGCCAGCAGCTTTATGATAGGGTACAATGAGCAGTTCTTC. It codes for CASSFMIGYNEQFF.

The V gene is TRBV9, the J gene TRBJ2-7, with D perhaps matching TRBD2 (6 bases). Deletions cut 0 bases from V and 4 bases from J, with 14 bases between. The CDR3 consists of 15 residues. Looked up from germline, CDR1 is SGDLS and CDR2 is YYNGEE. In nucleotides, the CDR3 is TGTGCCAGCAGCGTAGCAGTCGGGGGAGCGTACGAGCAGTACTTC. Its translation is CASSVAVGGAYEQYF.

This clone was picked up many times. The V and J genes are TRBV4-3 and TRBJ1-2, with TRBD1 matching over 10 bases. The germline CDR1 and CDR2 sequences are LGHNA and YSLEER. CDR3 length: 15 amino acids. After removal of 4 bases from V and 1 base from J, the junction contained 3 bases not matched to a gene. The CDR3 nucleotides are TGCGCCAGCAGCCGGGACAGGGGCGTTAACTATGGCTACACCTTC. Translating it yields CASSRDRGVNYGYTF.

Notes on this clone: Different DNA sequences within this sample yield the same CDR3. This sequence joins TRBV5-6 and TRBJ1-2; possible D gene TRBD1, 6 bases. The V gene's germline CDR1 is SGHDT and CDR2 YYEEEE. The CDR3 covers 13 residues. V was trimmed by 2 bases and J by 5 bases, leaving 10 bases between them. The CDR3 DNA reads as TGTGCCAGCAGCTTTGGTCAGGGGTATGGCTACACCTTC. It specifies CASSFGQGYGYTF.

This rearrangement joins TRBV13 to TRBJ2-7; 13 bases match TRBD2. Losses at the gene ends were 5 bases for V and 4 bases for J; bases not matched to a gene: 5. This CDR3 is 15 amino acids long. CDR1 and CDR2 (germline): PRHDT, FYEKMQ (reference sequence). The CDR3 DNA sequence: TGTGCCAGCAGCGAGAGGACTAGCGGGGGTTACGAGCAGTACTTC. Protein: CASSERTSGGYEQYF.

This clone was seen just once. CDR3 bases: TGTGCCAGCAGCCCGTACCTAAACACCATATATTTT. It codes for CASSPYLNTIYF. The chain employs TRBV7-2 and TRBJ1-3; D remains ambiguous. Trimming took 5 bases from V and 6 from J, leaving 8 bases between them. Germline V gives CDR1 SGHTA, CDR2 FQGNSA. This CDR3 has 12 residues. The whole variable domain, remainder taken from reference TRBV7-2 and TRBJ1-3, is GAGVSQSPSNKVTEKGKDVELRCDPISGHTALYWYRQSLGQGLEFLIYFQGNSAPDKSGLPSDRFSAERTGGSVSTLTIQRTQQEDSAVYLCASSPYLNTIYFGEGSWLTVV.

V and J are TRBV21-1 and TRBJ2-5; TRBD2 is taken as the D call from the table, unchecked against the DNA. TRBV21-1 is reported as a pseudogene. The CDR3 sequence is 17 residues long. The DNA of the CDR3 is TGTGCCAGCAGCAAATCGATAGGGCGGGAGGGCCAAGAGACCCAGTACTTC. It translates to CASSKSIGREGQETQYF.

This clone was seen a few times. This chain's CDR3 is CASTPSRTIAKNIQYF. The CDR3 nucleotides are TGTGCCAGCACCCCCTCTAGAACTATAGCCAAAAACATTCAGTACTTC. The chain recombines TRBV28 with TRBJ2-4; D not certain. Deletions cut 7 bases from V and 0 bases from J, with 16 bases between. The germline V gene has CDR1 MDHEN and CDR2 SYDVKM. The CDR3 contains 16 residues. The full variable domain, with the rest looked up from reference TRBV28 and TRBJ2-4, is DVKVTQSSRYLVKRTGEKVFLECVQDMDHENMFWYRQDPGLGLRLIYFSYDVKMKEKGDIPEGYSVSREKKERFSLILESASTNQTSMYLCASTPSRTIAKNIQYFGAGTRLSVL.

The CDR3 DNA reads as TGTGCCAGCAGCCAGATGGTGACTAGCGGGGTTGAGCAGTACTTC. Protein sequence: CASSQMVTSGVEQYF. This rearrangement joins TRBV6-1 to TRBJ2-7, with 11 positions matching TRBD2. J gave up 7 bases and V 6 bases, and 11 bases lay outside the gene matches. Per germline, CDR1 MNHNS and CDR2 SASEGT. The CDR3 spans 15 residues.

The chain links TRBV11-2 to TRBJ1-2; D might be TRBD1 (6 bases). The germline V gene encodes CDR1 SGHAT and CDR2 FQNNGV. Trimming removed 7 bases from V and 0 bases from J, with 9 bases in between. The CDR3 is 13 amino acids. The CDR3 region has the DNA TGTGCCAGCATAGGGGGGCCTAACTATGGCTACACCTTC. Residues: CASIGGPNYGYTF. The full variable domain, its missing parts supplied by reference TRBV11-2 and TRBJ1-2, is EAGVAQSPRYKIIEKRQSVAFWCNPISGHATLYWYQQILGQGPKLLIQFQNNGVVDDSQLPKDRFSAERLKGVDSTLKIQPAKLEDSAVYLCASIGGPNYGYTFGSGTRLTVV.

CDR3 residues: CASSPWTVLTEAFF. CDR3 coding DNA: TGTGCCAGCAGCCCCTGGACAGTTCTCACTGAAGCTTTCTTT. The chain couples TRBV7-9 to TRBJ1-1; tentatively, D is TRBD1 (6 bases). CDR1 SEHNR and CDR2 FQNEAQ come from the germline V gene (reference sequence). The CDR3 covers 14 residues. V lost 5 bases, J lost 4 bases, and 14 bases lay in between.

The chain joins TRBV21-1 to TRBJ2-3. TRBV21-1 is designated a pseudogene. The CDR3 totals 12 residues. CDR3 loop: CAGEVGPRTQYF. DNA of the CDR3: TGTGCCGGGGAAGTGGGACCTAGGACGCAGTATTTT.

This chain links TRBV4-2 with TRBJ2-5; D is unclear. The CDR3 extends over 15 amino acids. CDR1 is LGHNA and CDR2 is YNFKEQ in the germline V gene. Between the trimmed V and J ends, which lost 0 bases and 2 bases, there was a span of 10 bases. The CDR3 protein is CASSQDFFPQETQYF. The CDR3 coding sequence is TGTGCCAGCAGCCAAGATTTTTTTCCTCAAGAGACCCAGTACTTC.

The CDR3 DNA sequence: TGCGCCAGCAGCAGGACAGGGGGCCGGGTAAATCAGCCCCAGCATTTT. Its protein product is CASSRTGGRVNQPQHF. The gene calls are TRBV5-1 and TRBJ1-5; 11 nucleotides align to TRBD1. Trimming took 4 bases from V and 4 from J; bases not matched to a gene: 7. The CDR3 has 16 amino acids. Germline lookup yields CDR1 SGHRS and CDR2 YFSETQ.

In this sample, this clone turned up a few times. The chain employs TRBV7-9 and TRBJ1-4, with TRBD1 as a possible D gene (5 bases). This CDR3 comprises 16 residues. Germline CDR1 is SEHNR and CDR2 is FQNEAQ (reference sequence). With 5 bases removed from V and 6 bases from J, the gap between germline ends came to 19 bases. CDR3 sequence reads: CASSPVGGLWYEKLFF. In nucleotides, the CDR3 is TGTGCCAGCAGCCCTGTTGGGGGTCTTTGGTATGAAAAACTGTTTTTT. The full variable domain, completed using reference TRBV7-9 and TRBJ1-4, is DTGVSQNPRHKITKRGQNVTFRCDPISEHNRLYWYRQTLGQGPEFLTYFQNEAQLEKSRLLSDRFSAERPKGSFSTLEIQRTEQGDSAMYLCASSPVGGLWYEKLFFGSGTQLSVL.

CDR3 DNA sequence: TGTGCTAGTGGTTGGGAAGATCAGCCCCAGCATTTT. Its translation: CASGWEDQPQHF. The rearrangement links TRBV12-5 to TRBJ1-5; no reliable D call. CDR1 is LGHNT and CDR2 is FRNRAP in the germline V gene. V lost 4 bases and J lost 5, with 6 bases in between. This CDR3 comprises 12 residues.